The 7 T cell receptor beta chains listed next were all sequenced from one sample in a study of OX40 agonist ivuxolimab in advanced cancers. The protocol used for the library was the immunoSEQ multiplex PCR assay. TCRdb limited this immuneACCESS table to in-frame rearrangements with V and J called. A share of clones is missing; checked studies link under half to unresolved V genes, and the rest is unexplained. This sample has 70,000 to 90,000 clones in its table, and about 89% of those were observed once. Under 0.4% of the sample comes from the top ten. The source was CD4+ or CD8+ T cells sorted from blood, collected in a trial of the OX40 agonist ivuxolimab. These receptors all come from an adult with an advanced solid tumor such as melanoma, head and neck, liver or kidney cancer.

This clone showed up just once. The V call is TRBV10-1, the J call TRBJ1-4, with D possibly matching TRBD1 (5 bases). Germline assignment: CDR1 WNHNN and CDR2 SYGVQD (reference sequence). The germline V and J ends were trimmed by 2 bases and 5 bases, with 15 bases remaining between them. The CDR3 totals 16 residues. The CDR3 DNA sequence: TGCGCCAGCAGTGAGGGGCAGGGTGGACCCAATGAAAAACTGTTTTTT. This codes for CASSEGQGGPNEKLFF.

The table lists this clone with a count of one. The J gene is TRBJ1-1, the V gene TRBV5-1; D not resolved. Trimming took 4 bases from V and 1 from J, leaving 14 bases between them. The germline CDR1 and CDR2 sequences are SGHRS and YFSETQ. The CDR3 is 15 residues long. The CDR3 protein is CASSPEAGPNTEAFF. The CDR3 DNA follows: TGCGCCAGCAGCCCGGAGGCAGGACCGAACACTGAAGCTTTCTTT.

This CDR3 is CASRAAGYETQYF. The CDR3 DNA reads TGTGCCAGCAGGGCCGCCGGTTACGAGACCCAGTACTTC. V is TRBV5-5 and J is TRBJ2-5; D ambiguous. This CDR3 is built from 13 residues. Per germline, CDR1 SGHKS and CDR2 YYEKEE (reference sequence). Trimming cost V 5 bases and J 5 bases, with 13 bases left between them.

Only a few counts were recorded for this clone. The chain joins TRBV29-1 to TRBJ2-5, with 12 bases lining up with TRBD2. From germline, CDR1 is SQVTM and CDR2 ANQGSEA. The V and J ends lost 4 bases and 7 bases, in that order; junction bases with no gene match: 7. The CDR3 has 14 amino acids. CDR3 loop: CSVVILAGGSTQYF. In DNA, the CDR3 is TGCAGCGTTGTGATACTAGCGGGAGGTTCGACCCAGTACTTC. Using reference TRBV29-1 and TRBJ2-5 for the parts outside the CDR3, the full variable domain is SAVISQKPSRDICQRGTSLTIQCQVDSQVTMMFWYRQQPGQSLTLIATANQGSEATYESGFVIDKFPISRPNLTFSTLTVSNMSPEDSSIYLCSVVILAGGSTQYFGPGTRLLVL.

CDR3 in DNA: TGTGCCAGCAGCTTCCGACTAGCGGAATCCTACGAGCAGTACTTC. This translates into CASSFRLAESYEQYF. The V call is TRBV5-6, the J call TRBJ2-7, with 9 bases that match TRBD2. Trimming at V came to 2 bases and at J to 1 base, leaving 4 bases not matched to a gene. This CDR3 has 15 amino acids. The germline V gene encodes CDR1 SGHDT and CDR2 YYEEEE.

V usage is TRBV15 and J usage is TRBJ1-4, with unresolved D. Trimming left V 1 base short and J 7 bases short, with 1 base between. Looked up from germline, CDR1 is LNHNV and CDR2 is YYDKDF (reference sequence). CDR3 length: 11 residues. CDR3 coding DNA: TGTGCCACCAGCAGAGCTGAAAAACTGTTTTTT. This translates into CATSRAEKLFF.

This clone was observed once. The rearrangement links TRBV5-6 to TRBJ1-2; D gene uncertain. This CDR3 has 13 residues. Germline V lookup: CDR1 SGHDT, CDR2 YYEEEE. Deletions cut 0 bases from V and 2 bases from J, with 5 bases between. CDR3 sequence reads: CASSLGGNYGYTF. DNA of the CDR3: TGTGCCAGCAGCTTGGGCGGAAACTATGGCTACACCTTC.